This TCR beta chain came from a study of radiation and T cells in renal cell carcinoma. Time point specified: blood 4 weeks post-SBRT, at nephrectomy. As to treatment: 15 Gy SBRT to primary tumor, nephrectomy 4 weeks later. Nephrectomy followed 15 Gy stereotactic body radiation by 4 weeks. A note on this clone: Its target is unknown.

The table came from immunoSEQ multiplex PCR; TCRdb's copy has only in-frame clones and leaves some out. The table includes tens of thousands of clones, around three quarters detected once. CDR3 size: 14 residues. CDR1 is MNHNS, CDR2 SASEGT, per germline. V dropped 6 bases and J dropped 6; count of bases not matched to a gene: 7. Findings of the study overall: From baseline, blood top tumor clonotypes peaked at 2 weeks post-radiation.

The starting material was blood, obtained from a patient whose treatment included radiotherapy and nephrectomy. The chain uses TRBV6-1 and TRBJ1-5; 8 positions agree with TRBD1. This clonotype was obtained from a man in his sixties with renal cell carcinoma. CDR3 sequence: CASRLDRGGQPQHF. The CDR3 DNA sequence: TGTGCCAGCAGGCTCGACAGGGGCGGTCAGCCCCAGCATTTT.